The 29 T cell receptor beta chains given below trace back to one sample, sequenced in a study of blood T cell repertoires in COVID-19. The method was immunoSEQ multiplex PCR; TCRdb's version includes in-frame clones alone and lacks a portion of them. The data hold more than 70,000 clones, with less than 90% observed a single time. The specimen was peripheral blood. The receptors come from a human donor in a cohort sampled during active COVID-19.

The chain joins TRBV28 to TRBJ2-4; D perhaps matches TRBD1 (5 bases). CDR3 length: 11 amino acids. The V end was cut by 7 bases, the J end by 8 bases, with 9 bases between. CDR1 MDHEN and CDR2 SYDVKM come from the germline V gene. As DNA, the CDR3 is TGTGCCAGCACACTCAGGGACATTCAGTACTTC. Its translation: CASTLRDIQYF.

This chain links TRBV5-1 with TRBJ2-5, with 7 bases aligning to TRBD2. Germline assignment: CDR1 SGHRS and CDR2 YFSETQ. Losses at the gene ends were 2 bases for V and 7 bases for J; bases not matched to a gene: 5. CDR3 length equals 13 residues. The CDR3 loop reads CASSFDWEGTQYF. CDR3 nucleotide sequence: TGCGCCAGCAGCTTTGACTGGGAGGGGACCCAGTACTTC.

The gene calls are TRBV19 and TRBJ2-2; the D gene is possibly TRBD1 (6 bases). Germline V gene data show CDR1 as LNHDA and CDR2 as SQIVND (reference sequence). The CDR3 extends over 14 amino acids. Trimming cost V 7 bases and J 2 bases, with 11 bases left between them. The CDR3 loop is CASNGGSNTGELFF. Written as DNA, the CDR3 is TGTGCCAGTAATGGGGGCTCCAACACCGGGGAGCTGTTTTTT.

This clone showed up just once. This chain joins TRBV28 and TRBJ2-7; TRBD1 might be the D (6 bases). Germline V gene data show CDR1 as MDHEN and CDR2 as SYDVKM. This CDR3 has 11 residues. V lost 6 bases and J 4 bases, leaving 7 bases between the germline ends. CDR3 DNA: TGTGCCAGCAGAGACAGGTACGAGCAGTACTTC. It codes for CASRDRYEQYF.

V and J are TRBV5-6 and TRBJ2-2, with 8 bases aligning to TRBD2. V shed 4 bases, J shed 6 bases, and the junction held 14 bases outside the gene matches. The germline CDR1 and CDR2 sequences are SGHDT and YYEEEE. This CDR3 comprises 17 residues. CDR3 region: CASSRDLRGGQAGELFF. CDR3 coding DNA: TGTGCCAGCAGCCGAGATCTTCGGGGGGGCCAGGCCGGGGAGCTGTTTTTT.

V and J are TRBV30 and TRBJ1-4; D gene unclear. V was shortened by 4 bases and J by 3 bases, with 9 bases between the two germline ends. The germline V gene encodes CDR1 GTSNPN and CDR2 SVGIG (reference sequence). The CDR3 length is 13 residues. The DNA for the CDR3 is TGTGCCTGGACGGAGGCGGCTAATGAAAAACTGTTTTTT. This translates into CAWTEAANEKLFF.

The V gene is TRBV7-9, the J gene TRBJ1-2; possibly TRBD1 for D (5 bases). The germline CDR1 and CDR2 sequences are SEHNR and FQNEAQ (reference sequence). V was cut by 2 bases and J by 5 bases, with 9 bases left in between. The length of the CDR3 is 13 residues. CDR3 DNA: TGTGCCAGCAGCTTAATAGACAGATATGGCTACACCTTC. Protein product: CASSLIDRYGYTF. Drawing the rest from reference TRBV7-9 and TRBJ1-2, the complete variable domain is DTGVSQNPRHKITKRGQNVTFRCDPISEHNRLYWYRQTLGQGPEFLTYFQNEAQLEKSRLLSDRFSAERPKGSFSTLEIQRTEQGDSAMYLCASSLIDRYGYTFGSGTRLTVV.

The table lists this clone with a count of one. This chain uses TRBV10-3 with TRBJ2-7, with D tentatively TRBD1 (6 bases). Germline assignment: CDR1 ENHRY and CDR2 SYGVKD. Trimming took off 5 bases at V and 0 bases at J, with 17 bases between the two ends. This CDR3 comprises 16 residues. The CDR3 sequence: CAISIIPGQRSYEQYF. The CDR3 bases are TGTGCCATCAGTATCATACCGGGACAACGCTCCTACGAGCAGTACTTC.

V and J are TRBV4-2 and TRBJ2-1, with 11 bases matching TRBD2. The length of the CDR3 is 16 residues. Germline V gene sequence: CDR1 LGHNA, CDR2 YNFKEQ. J was trimmed by 5 bases and V by 3 bases; bases with no gene match: 6. This CDR3 reads CASSHAGTSGNNEQFF. As DNA, the CDR3 is TGTGCCAGCAGCCATGCCGGGACTAGCGGTAACAATGAGCAGTTCTTC.

The chain is built from TRBV4-1 and TRBJ2-1; 9 bases match TRBD1. This CDR3 region has 17 residues. Germline-derived CDR1 and CDR2 are MGHRA and YSYEKL. V dropped 0 bases and J dropped 8; count of bases not matched to a gene: 11. Here the CDR3 reads CASSQERDRGEWDEQFF. The CDR3 DNA sequence: TGCGCCAGCAGCCAAGAGCGAGACAGGGGGGAATGGGATGAGCAGTTCTTC.

The chain links TRBV3-1 (or the pseudogene TRBV3-2) to TRBJ2-3; 12 positions match TRBD2. The V and J ends lost 2 bases and 1 base, in that order; junction bases with no gene match: 7. Germline CDR1 and CDR2: LGHDT and YNNKEL (reference sequence). The CDR3 runs 18 residues. In nucleotides, the CDR3 is TGTGCCAGCAGCCAACTAGCGGGGGGGCCCGAAGGCACAGATACGCAGTATTTT. Its protein product is CASSQLAGGPEGTDTQYF.

In nucleotides, the CDR3 is TGTGCCAGCAGCCCAGGGGGACTAGGGGCATACGAGCAGTACTTC. It encodes CASSPGGLGAYEQYF. The chain uses TRBV9 and TRBJ2-7; D is perhaps TRBD2 (8 bases). Between the trimmed V and J ends, which lost 4 bases and 4 bases, there was a span of 18 bases. Germline V gives CDR1 SGDLS, CDR2 YYNGEE. The CDR3 sequence is 15 residues long.

The rearrangement links TRBV4-1 to TRBJ2-1; 7 bases agree with TRBD1. The V and J ends lost 0 bases and 5 bases, in that order; junction bases with no gene match: 4. The CDR3 has 15 amino acids. Germline values: CDR1 MGHRA, CDR2 YSYEKL. CDR3 in amino acids: CASSQERQGDNEQFF. The CDR3 DNA reads as TGCGCCAGCAGCCAAGAGAGACAGGGAGACAATGAGCAGTTCTTC.

The gene calls are TRBV21-1 and TRBJ2-7; the table's D call, TRBD2, was not checked against the DNA. TRBV21-1 is shown as a pseudogene. This CDR3 spans 14 amino acids. CDR3 DNA sequence: TGTGCCAGCAGCAAGGTACTAGACTCCTACGAGCAGTACTTC. This codes for CASSKVLDSYEQYF.

The V call is TRBV7-8, the J call TRBJ1-1, with 10 bases that match TRBD1. V lost 9 bases to trimming and J lost 5 bases; unmatched junction nucleotides: 6. The CDR3 consists of 13 residues. Germline loops: CDR1 SGHVS, CDR2 FQNEAQ. The CDR3 DNA sequence: TGTGCCAGTGACAGGGGGCGAGGTACTGAAGCTTTCTTT. Residues: CASDRGRGTEAFF. Together with reference TRBV7-8 and TRBJ1-1, the CDR3 gives the full variable domain: GAGVSQSPRYKVAKRGQDVALRCDPISGHVSLFWYQQALGQGPEFLTYFQNEAQLDKSGLPSDRFFAERPEGSVSTLKIQRTQQEDSAVYLCASDRGRGTEAFFGQGTRLTVV.

The rearrangement links TRBV6-5 to TRBJ2-3, with 8 bases fitting TRBD1. The CDR3 sequence is 15 residues long. Trimming cost V 6 bases and J 2 bases; bases outside gene matches: 7. Germline assignment: CDR1 MNHEY and CDR2 SVGAGI. Written as DNA, the CDR3 is TGTGCCAGCAGCATGGGACAGGACCACACAGATACGCAGTATTTT. Amino acids: CASSMGQDHTDTQYF.

Here the CDR3 DNA reads TGTGCCAGCTCACCCAACAGGGGTGAAGAGACCCAGTACTTC. Translation: CASSPNRGEETQYF. The chain recombines TRBV18 with TRBJ2-5, with 7 positions matching TRBD1. V lost 3 bases and J lost 3; bases outside the gene matches: 4. The CDR3 consists of 14 residues. Germline lookup yields CDR1 KGHSH and CDR2 LQKENI.

This chain connects TRBV9 to TRBJ2-1, with 8 bases fitting TRBD2. The CDR3 sequence is 15 residues long. With V trimmed by 3 bases and J by 4 bases, 6 bases remained unmatched. Looked up from germline, CDR1 is SGDLS and CDR2 is YYNGEE. The CDR3: CASSALAGLYNEQFF. The CDR3 coding sequence is TGTGCCAGCAGCGCGCTAGCGGGCCTGTACAATGAGCAGTTCTTC.

The table lists this clone with a count of one. J is TRBJ2-7 and V is TRBV2; TRBD1 matches 8 bases. After removal of 5 bases from V and 5 bases from J, the junction contained 5 bases not matched to a gene. The CDR3 has 13 residues. Germline loops: CDR1 SNHLY, CDR2 FYNNEI. The DNA of the CDR3 is TGTGCCAGCAGTTCTGACAGGGGAAACGAGCAGTACTTC. This codes for CASSSDRGNEQYF. The variable domain in full, completed from reference TRBV2 and TRBJ2-7, reads EPEVTQTPSHQVTQMGQEVILRCVPISNHLYFYWYRQILGQKVEFLVSFYNNEISEKSEIFDDQFSVERPDGSNFTLKIRSTKLEDSAMYFCASSSDRGNEQYFGPGTRLTVT.

This rearrangement joins TRBV6-4 to TRBJ1-2, with a possible D match to TRBD1 (6 bases). V was trimmed by 1 base and J by 3 bases, leaving 12 bases between them. CDR1 is MRHNA and CDR2 is SNTAGT in the germline V gene. CDR3 length: 15 amino acids. This chain's CDR3 is CASSDYAGDHYGYTF. For the CDR3, the DNA is TGTGCCAGCAGTGACTACGCAGGGGATCACTATGGCTACACCTTC.

This rearrangement joins TRBV6-5 to TRBJ1-1, with D perhaps TRBD1 (6 bases). The V end lost 6 bases, the J end lost 6 bases, and 17 bases lay between the germline ends. The CDR3 sequence is 14 residues long. Germline V gene lookup returns CDR1 MNHEY and CDR2 SVGAGI. The CDR3 DNA reads as TGTGCCAGCAGACCCCCTCAGGGGATGGCTGAAGCTTTCTTT. This encodes CASRPPQGMAEAFF.

This chain connects TRBV27 to TRBJ1-5; TRBD1 matches 7 bases. The ends lost 5 bases at V and 1 base at J; junction bases unmatched: 2. This CDR3 has 14 amino acids. The germline V gene encodes CDR1 MNHEY and CDR2 SMNVEV (reference sequence). The CDR3 DNA reads as TGTGCCAGCAGTGAGACAGGGAGCAATCAGCCCCAGCATTTT. Translated: CASSETGSNQPQHF.

V gene TRBV12-5 combines with J gene TRBJ1-1; TRBD1 might be the D (6 bases). Germline CDR1 and CDR2: LGHNT and FRNRAP. The V gene lost 5 bases and the J gene lost 4 bases, with 11 bases spanning the gap. This CDR3 region has 13 residues. CDR3 coding DNA: TGTGCTAGTGGTAGCAGGGGTGGCACTGAAGCTTTCTTT. Protein: CASGSRGGTEAFF.

The CDR3 nucleotides are TGTGCCACCAGGGAAGGGGCAGGCACAGATACGCAGTATTTT. It yields the protein CATREGAGTDTQYF. The genes are TRBV6-1 and TRBJ2-3; tentative D call: TRBD1 (5 bases). This CDR3 spans 14 amino acids. Deletions cut 10 bases from V and 1 base from J, with 15 bases between. Germline assignment: CDR1 MNHNS and CDR2 SASEGT.

The chain combines TRBV4-1 with TRBJ2-1; TRBD2 agrees at 7 bases. CDR3 length: 16 residues. V dropped 0 bases and J dropped 4; count of bases not matched to a gene: 6. Germline CDR1 MGHRA, CDR2 YSYEKL. CDR3 region: CASSQEASGAYNEQFF. The CDR3 bases are TGCGCCAGCAGCCAAGAGGCGAGCGGGGCGTACAATGAGCAGTTCTTC.

This sequence joins TRBV6-5 and TRBJ2-1; TRBD2 agrees at 8 bases. CDR1 MNHEY and CDR2 SVGAGI come from the germline V gene. The trim removed 5 bases at V and 2 bases at J, leaving 5 bases unmatched. The CDR3 length is 15 residues. The CDR3 protein is CASSTGGGTYNEQFF. For the CDR3, the DNA is TGTGCCAGCAGTACCGGGGGGGGAACCTACAATGAGCAGTTCTTC.

This chain links TRBV27 with TRBJ2-3; D remains unclear. Germline CDR1 and CDR2: MNHEY and SMNVEV (reference sequence). The V end lost 6 bases, the J end lost 4 bases, and 8 bases lay between the germline ends. The CDR3 is made up of 12 amino acids. CDR3 in DNA: TGTGCCAGCAGCCCAGGTCCAGATACGCAGTATTTT. The encoded protein is CASSPGPDTQYF.

The chain uses TRBV5-1 and TRBJ2-5, with D hard to call. The V and J ends lost 4 bases and 0 bases respectively, with 7 bases between them. The CDR3 is 13 residues long. Germline-derived CDR1 and CDR2 are SGHRS and YFSETQ. As DNA, the CDR3 is TGCGCCAGCAGCATCCTGTACCAAGAGACCCAGTACTTC. Translation gives CASSILYQETQYF. The full variable domain, its missing parts supplied by reference TRBV5-1 and TRBJ2-5, is KAGVTQTPRYLIKTRGQQVTLSCSPISGHRSVSWYQQTPGQGLQFLFEYFSETQRNKGNFPGRFSGRQFSNSRSEMNVSTLELGDSALYLCASSILYQETQYFGPGTRLLVL.

The V and J genes are TRBV10-3 and TRBJ1-2; no reliable D call. The CDR3 totals 14 residues. Germline CDR1 and CDR2: ENHRY and SYGVKD. V was shortened by 0 bases and J by 5 bases, with 10 bases between the two germline ends. CDR3 loop: CAISESEGRYGYTF. CDR3 bases: TGTGCCATCAGTGAGTCGGAGGGCAGGTATGGCTACACCTTC.